This TCR beta chain emerged from a study of identical twins. CDR1 and CDR2 (germline): SGHRS, YFSETQ. Trimming took 6 bases from V and 1 from J, leaving 16 bases between them. CDR3 size: 15 residues. Study-level points and caveats: Abundant beta clonotypes from cord blood had fewer insertions, unlike memory repertoires, which showed none.

TCRdb processed the 5' RACE reads anew with MiXCR; each CDR3 protein has one entry. The table lists some 760,000 distinct CDR3 sequences, about 20% of them singletons. On this clonotype itself: Its specificity is not known.

This sample was also put to use in a study of T cells expressing NK-cell markers. This second report adds: Top CD8+ clonotypes included the dominant CD3+CD56+NKG2C+ clonotypes in 5 or 6 donors. The study did not resolve the HCMV specificity of expanded NKG2C+ T cell clones.

The chain couples TRBV5-1 to TRBJ1-1, with a possible D match to TRBD1 (6 bases). This clonotype was sampled from a woman aged 18-30 years in good health. The sequenced sample was PBMCs. The CDR3 DNA follows: TGCGCCAGCACCTGGGGGGCAGGGCGGAACACTGAAGCTTTCTTT. Translation: CASTWGAGRNTEAFF.